This passage covers 28 T cell receptor beta chains from one sample sequenced in a study of T-cell reconstitution after alpha-beta-depleted transplantation in children. A library of TCRbeta sequences, prepared with unique molecular identifiers, was generated. TCRdb re-called the PCR reads through MiXCR, storing one row per CDR3 protein. The table shows over 200,000 distinct CDR3 sequences, with roughly 15% occurring only once. Source: PBMCs, mostly from graft donor cells, taken 360 days after TCRalphabeta/CD19-depleted stem cell transplant. These receptor sequences come from a male patient aged 2 to 9 who had a stem cell transplant for acute lymphoblastic leukemia, so the T cells may come from the graft donor.

There are a few counts of this clonotype. The chain recombines TRBV7-2 with TRBJ1-4, with D perhaps matching TRBD1 (6 bases). The ends were cut back, 5 bases at V and 4 bases at J, with 14 bases in the middle. CDR1 and CDR2 (germline): SGHTA, FQGNSA. The CDR3 has 15 residues. This CDR3 reads CASSPPGRGNEKLFF. CDR3 DNA sequence: TGTGCCAGCAGCCCCCCGGGCAGGGGTAATGAAAAACTGTTTTTT.

For the CDR3, the DNA is TGTGCCAGCAGCTTAGAGGGCAGGGGGAGGTGGAACACTGAAGCTTTCTTT. Encoded protein: CASSLEGRGRWNTEAFF. The chain joins TRBV13 to TRBJ1-1; TRBD1 matches 7 bases. The germline V gene encodes CDR1 PRHDT and CDR2 FYEKMQ (reference sequence). Trimming removed 1 base from V and 1 base from J; junction bases left unmatched: 9. The CDR3 loop spans 17 amino acids. Filled out from reference TRBV13 and TRBJ1-1, the complete variable domain reads AAGVIQSPRHLIKEKRETATLKCYPIPRHDTVYWYQQGPGQDPQFLISFYEKMQSDKGSIPDRFSAQQFSDYHSELNMSSLELGDSALYFCASSLEGRGRWNTEAFFGQGTRLTVV.

This clonotype was observed at least ten times. J is TRBJ2-2 and V is TRBV4-2, with 7 bases identical to TRBD1. The ends lost 0 bases at V and 1 base at J; junction bases unmatched: 8. Germline V lookup: CDR1 LGHNA, CDR2 YNFKEQ. The CDR3 loop spans 18 amino acids. This CDR3 is CASSQDQYGTVNTGELFF. CDR3 DNA sequence: TGTGCCAGCAGCCAAGATCAGTACGGGACAGTGAACACCGGGGAGCTGTTTTTT.

The CDR3 coding sequence is TGCAGTGCTAGGGGACAGGGGCCGGGACGTGTTCCGGATACGCAGTATTTT. As protein: CSARGQGPGRVPDTQYF. The chain has TRBV20-1 and TRBJ2-3, with TRBD1 identical over 10 bases. The CDR3 contains 17 residues. CDR1 DFQATT and CDR2 SNEGSKA come from the germline V gene (reference sequence). With V trimmed by 3 bases and J by 6 bases, 15 bases remained unmatched.

The chain recombines TRBV6-2 or TRBV6-3 with TRBJ2-1; D is unclear. The CDR3 has 16 residues. Per germline, CDR1 MNHEY and CDR2 SVGEGT. V was trimmed by 4 bases and J by 0 bases, leaving 13 bases between them. The CDR3 DNA reads as TGTGCCAGCAGTTCCCCCGGCAGCCACTCCTACAATGAGCAGTTCTTC. Translating gives CASSSPGSHSYNEQFF.

This clonotype was seen repeatedly, ten times or more. CDR3 sequence reads: CASSLSGLQGEKLFF. In nucleotides, the CDR3 is TGTGCCAGCAGTTTATCCGGACTACAGGGTGAAAAACTGTTTTTT. The chain carries TRBV27 and TRBJ1-4; possibly TRBD1 for D (6 bases). The germline V gene encodes CDR1 MNHEY and CDR2 SMNVEV (reference sequence). Trimming removed 0 bases from V and 7 bases from J, with 12 bases in between. This CDR3 comprises 15 residues. The full variable domain, completed using reference TRBV27 and TRBJ1-4, is EAQVTQNPRYLITVTGKKLTVTCSQNMNHEYMSWYRQDPGLGLRQIYYSMNVEVTDKGDVPEGYKVSRKEKRNFPLILESPSPNQTSLYFCASSLSGLQGEKLFFGSGTQLSVL.

This clonotype has just a few counts. The V gene is TRBV4-2, the J gene TRBJ1-1; D ambiguous. CDR3 length: 14 amino acids. CDR1 LGHNA and CDR2 YNFKEQ come from the germline V gene. Trimming pared 4 bases from V and 0 bases from J, leaving 9 bases between. CDR3 DNA sequence: TGTGCCAGCAGCCCCGGTCAGCTGAACACTGAAGCTTTCTTT. Encoded protein: CASSPGQLNTEAFF.

CDR3 residues: CSARAGGNGGELFF. CDR3 sequence (DNA): TGCAGCGCACGGGCAGGGGGCAATGGCGGGGAGCTGTTTTTT. The J gene is TRBJ2-2, the V gene TRBV29-1; 8 nucleotides align to TRBD1. This CDR3 comprises 14 residues. Germline CDR1 and CDR2: SQVTM and ANQGSEA. With V trimmed by 7 bases and J by 7 bases, 11 bases remained unmatched.

The gene calls are TRBV9 and TRBJ1-1; 8 bases are a match to TRBD1. V shed 4 bases, J shed 1 base, and the junction held 6 bases outside the gene matches. Per germline, CDR1 SGDLS and CDR2 YYNGEE. This CDR3 is 15 amino acids long. CDR3 region: CASSNSGQGNTEAFF. The CDR3 region has the DNA TGTGCCAGCAGCAACTCCGGACAGGGGAACACTGAAGCTTTCTTT.

This chain links TRBV7-2 with TRBJ2-2, with 7 bases fitting TRBD2. Trimming cost V 1 base and J 5 bases; bases outside gene matches: 4. The CDR3 is 15 residues long. Germline CDR1 and CDR2: SGHTA and FQGNSA. CDR3 DNA: TGTGCCAGCAGCTTAGTAGCGGGTAAAACCGGGGAGCTGTTTTTT. This sequence encodes CASSLVAGKTGELFF.

Regarding this clonotype: A much larger clone differs by one base, so this may be a read error. The rearrangement joins TRBV28 to TRBJ2-7; D unresolved. This CDR3 spans 14 amino acids. CDR1 and CDR2 (germline): MDHEN, SYDVKM. V dropped 7 bases and J dropped 5 bases, with 18 bases sitting between them. CDR3 DNA sequence: TGTGCCAGCACCCCTCGCAGTCATCTCCACGAGCAGTACTTC. Residues: CASTPRSHLHEQYF.

This clonotype was detected only a few times. This chain joins TRBV4-3 and TRBJ2-1, with 9 positions matching TRBD1. Germline V gene lookup returns CDR1 LGHNA and CDR2 YSLEER. The CDR3 extends over 15 amino acids. V gave up 1 base and J gave up 7 bases; unmatched junction bases: 5. The CDR3 is CASSQGGQGKNEQFF. CDR3 sequence (DNA): TGCGCCAGCAGCCAAGGAGGACAGGGGAAAAATGAGCAGTTCTTC.

Only a few counts were recorded for this clonotype. The rearrangement joins TRBV10-3 to TRBJ2-2, with D possibly called TRBD1 or TRBD2 (6 bases each). Trimming left V 7 bases short and J 1 base short, with 13 bases between. The CDR3 has 15 residues. CDR1 and CDR2 from the germline V gene are ENHRY and SYGVKD. The CDR3 nucleotides read TGTGCCATCACGCCCCGGGGGCTGAACACCGGGGAGCTGTTTTTT. This gives the protein CAITPRGLNTGELFF.

The V gene is TRBV10-3, the J gene TRBJ2-5, with TRBD1 as a possible D gene (6 bases). The V end lost 3 bases, the J end lost 4 bases, and 12 bases lay between the germline ends. The CDR3 runs to 14 residues. Germline assignment: CDR1 ENHRY and CDR2 SYGVKD. In nucleotides, the CDR3 is TGTGCCATCAGTGACCCCCAGGGGAGAGAGACCCAGTACTTC. Encoded protein: CAISDPQGRETQYF.

This clonotype came up once. This chain's CDR3 is CASSGRERETQYF. The CDR3 DNA sequence: TGTGCCAGCAGCGGCAGGGAGCGGGAGACCCAGTACTTC. The V gene is TRBV9, the J gene TRBJ2-5; D is perhaps TRBD1 or TRBD2 (5 bases each). From germline, CDR1 is SGDLS and CDR2 YYNGEE. Trimming removed 3 bases at V and 5 bases at J, with 11 bases between. The CDR3 length is 13 residues.

This clonotype was detected a few times. The CDR3 here is CSATGLAQETQYF. In DNA form, the CDR3 reads TGCAGTGCTACGGGACTAGCTCAAGAGACCCAGTACTTC. The J gene is TRBJ2-5, the V gene TRBV20-1; 9 bases map to TRBD2. Germline-derived CDR1 and CDR2 are DFQATT and SNEGSKA (reference sequence). V lost 4 bases, J lost 2 bases, and 2 bases stayed unmatched. The CDR3 is 13 amino acids.

This clonotype appeared once. This chain links TRBV7-9 with TRBJ2-7; tentatively, D is TRBD1 (5 bases). This CDR3 region has 14 residues. The germline CDR1 and CDR2 sequences are SEHNR and FQNEAQ (reference sequence). The germline V and J ends were trimmed by 5 bases and 0 bases, with 11 bases remaining between them. The CDR3 region has the DNA TGTGCCAGCAGCCGGACACCTATCTCCTACGAGCAGTACTTC. It specifies CASSRTPISYEQYF.

This clonotype has more than one count but fewer than ten. V and J are TRBV10-3 and TRBJ2-7, with D perhaps matching TRBD1 (6 bases). Germline V lookup: CDR1 ENHRY, CDR2 SYGVKD. The CDR3 sequence is 16 residues long. V lost 4 bases and J lost 5, with 21 bases in between. The CDR3 DNA sequence: TGTGCCATCAGTGGAAGTAACGGGACACCCGTCCACGAGCAGTACTTC. It is translated as CAISGSNGTPVHEQYF.

This chain links TRBV2 with TRBJ2-4; no clear D gene. CDR1 is SNHLY, CDR2 FYNNEI, per germline. V lost 8 bases to trimming and J lost 5 bases, with 16 bases between them. This CDR3 is built from 14 residues. CDR3 residues: CASRTYYLENIQYF. The CDR3 nucleotides are TGTGCCAGCCGTACCTACTATTTGGAAAACATTCAGTACTTC.

The rearrangement links TRBV29-1 to TRBJ2-3, with D hard to call. Germline assignment: CDR1 SQVTM and CDR2 ANQGSEA. Deletions cut 4 bases from V and 4 bases from J, with 9 bases between. The CDR3 loop spans 12 amino acids. The chain's CDR3 is CSVVHGADTQYF. CDR3 nucleotide sequence: TGCAGCGTTGTACATGGGGCAGATACGCAGTATTTT.

This clonotype showed up many times. This rearrangement joins TRBV6-5 to TRBJ2-7; TRBD2 agrees at 7 bases. The CDR3 has 16 residues. Germline-derived CDR1 and CDR2 are MNHEY and SVGAGI. Trimming at V came to 2 bases and at J to 0 bases, leaving 7 bases not matched to a gene. As DNA, the CDR3 is TGTGCCAGCAGTTACGATACCGGGACTACCTCCTACGAGCAGTACTTC. It yields the protein CASSYDTGTTSYEQYF.

The chain has TRBV4-3 and TRBJ2-4; 8 positions agree with TRBD1. V lost 2 bases to trimming and J lost 3 bases; unmatched junction nucleotides: 0. Looked up from germline, CDR1 is LGHNA and CDR2 is YSLEER. This CDR3 comprises 14 residues. The CDR3 nucleotides are TGCGCCAGCAGCCAAACAGGGGGCAAAAACATTCAGTACTTC. Encoded protein: CASSQTGGKNIQYF.

This clonotype was picked up a small number of times. J is TRBJ2-1 and V is TRBV2; D not resolved. Looked up from germline, CDR1 is SNHLY and CDR2 is FYNNEI. V lost 7 bases, J lost 12 bases, and 13 bases lay in between. The CDR3 contains 11 residues. CDR3 amino acids: CASIKLNWQFF. The CDR3 region has the DNA TGTGCCAGCATAAAACTCAACTGGCAGTTCTTC.

The V gene is TRBV10-3, the J gene TRBJ2-6; TRBD1 is a possible D gene (6 bases). V lost 0 bases, J lost 5 bases, and 11 bases lay in between. CDR1 and CDR2 (germline): ENHRY, SYGVKD. The CDR3 spans 16 residues. CDR3 DNA sequence: TGTGCCATCAGTGAGTCGACAGGCAGTAGGGCCAACGTCCTGACTTTC. Protein sequence: CAISESTGSRANVLTF.

Ten or more counts support this clonotype. The chain links TRBV12-3 or TRBV12-4 to TRBJ1-2, with TRBD1 as a possible D gene (5 bases). With 0 bases removed from V and 5 bases from J, the gap between germline ends came to 19 bases. This CDR3 contains 17 residues. The CDR3: CASSLAWGTELNYGYTF. DNA for the CDR3: TGTGCCAGCAGTTTAGCTTGGGGGACCGAATTAAATTATGGCTACACCTTC.

This clonotype occurred a few times. At one end the junction does not follow the germline gene, possibly because of a read error. This chain's CDR3 is CASISAGTGRTDF. CDR3 in DNA: TGTGCCAGCATTTCGGCTGGGACAGGGCGGACGGACTTC. This rearrangement joins TRBV6-5 to TRBJ2-5; 9 bases fit TRBD1. The V gene's germline CDR1 is MNHEY and CDR2 SVGAGI. The CDR3 loop spans 13 amino acids.

Only one count was recorded for this clonotype. The chain has TRBV28 and TRBJ2-5; maybe TRBD1 (6 bases). V was cut by 0 bases and J by 5 bases, with 7 bases left in between. Germline CDR1 and CDR2: MDHEN and SYDVKM. The CDR3 loop spans 13 amino acids. CDR3 in DNA: TGTGCCAGCAGTTTATGGGGGGCGGAGACCCAGTACTTC. Its translation: CASSLWGAETQYF. Drawing the rest from reference TRBV28 and TRBJ2-5, the complete variable domain is DVKVTQSSRYLVKRTGEKVFLECVQDMDHENMFWYRQDPGLGLRLIYFSYDVKMKEKGDIPEGYSVSREKKERFSLILESASTNQTSMYLCASSLWGAETQYFGPGTRLLVL.

This clonotype was counted between two and nine times. The V and J genes are TRBV12-3 or TRBV12-4 and TRBJ1-2; D perhaps matches TRBD1 (5 bases). The CDR3 consists of 13 residues. Between the trimmed V and J ends, which lost 8 bases and 8 bases, there was a span of 18 bases. CDR3 sequence (DNA): TGTGCCAGCCAAAAAGGGGCAGTGGGAGGCTACACCTTC. It translates to CASQKGAVGGYTF.